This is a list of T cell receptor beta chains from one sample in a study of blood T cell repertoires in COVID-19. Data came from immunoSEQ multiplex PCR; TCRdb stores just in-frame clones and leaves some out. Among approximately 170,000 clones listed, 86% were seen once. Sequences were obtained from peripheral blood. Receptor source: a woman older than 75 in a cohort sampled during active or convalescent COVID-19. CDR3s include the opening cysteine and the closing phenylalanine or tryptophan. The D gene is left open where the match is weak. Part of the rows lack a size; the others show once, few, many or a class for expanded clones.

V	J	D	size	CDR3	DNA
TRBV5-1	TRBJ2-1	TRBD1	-	CASSFGGQGSQQFF	TGCGCCAGCAGCTTCGGAGGACAGGGTTCGCAGCAGTTCTTC
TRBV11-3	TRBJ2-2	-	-	CASSQMTGNTGELFF	TGTGCCAGCAGCCAAATGACAGGGAACACCGGGGAGCTGTTTTTT
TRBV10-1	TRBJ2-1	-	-	CASSALAPPSWQFF	TGCGCCAGCAGTGCGTTAGCGCCCCCCAGTTGGCAGTTCTTC
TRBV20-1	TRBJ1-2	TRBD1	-	CSASTGVGGYTF	TGCAGTGCTAGTACAGGGGTTGGGGGCTACACCTTC
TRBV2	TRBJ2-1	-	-	CASSSDYLYNEQFF	TGTGCCAGCAGTAGCGATTATTTATACAATGAGCAGTTCTTC
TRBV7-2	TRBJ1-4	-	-	CASSLVPGRNNEKLFF	TGTGCCAGCAGCTTAGTTCCAGGGCGGAATAATGAAAAACTGTTTTTT
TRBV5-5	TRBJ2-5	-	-	CASSLGPGSSGYMETQYF	TGTGCCAGCAGCTTGGGGCCAGGTTCATCGGGGTATATGGAGACCCAGTACTTC
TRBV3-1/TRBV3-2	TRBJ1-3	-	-	CASSQDRGGNTIYF	TGTGCCAGCAGCCAAGACAGGGGAGGAAACACCATATATTTT
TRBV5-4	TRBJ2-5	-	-	CASSLERAGQETQYF	TGTGCCAGCAGCTTGGAGAGGGCTGGTCAAGAGACCCAGTACTTC
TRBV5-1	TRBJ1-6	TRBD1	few	CASSLGTGVGSPLHF	TGCGCCAGCAGCTTGGGGACAGGGGTTGGTTCACCCCTCCACTTT
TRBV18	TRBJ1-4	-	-	CASSPNVRMGGEKLFF	TGTGCCAGCTCACCAAACGTCAGGATGGGGGGTGAAAAACTGTTTTTT
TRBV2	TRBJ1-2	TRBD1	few	CASSRTGGDGYTF	TGTGCCAGCTCCCGGACAGGGGGCGATGGCTACACCTTC
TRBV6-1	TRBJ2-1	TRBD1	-	CASSASEGQGAVEQFF	TGTGCCAGCAGTGCCTCCGAGGGACAGGGGGCGGTTGAGCAGTTCTTC
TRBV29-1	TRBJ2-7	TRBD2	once	CSAFSGGNEQYF	TGCAGCGCATTTAGCGGGGGTAACGAGCAGTACTTC
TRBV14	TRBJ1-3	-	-	CASSQSRGGNTIYF	TGTGCCAGCAGCCAATCCAGGGGAGGAAACACCATATATTTT
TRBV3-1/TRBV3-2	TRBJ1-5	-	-	CASSRDRGQPQHF	TGTGCCAGCAGCCGAGACCGAGGTCAGCCCCAGCATTTT
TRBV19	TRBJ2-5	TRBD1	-	CASSIPGTGVQETQYF	TGTGCCAGTAGTATCCCCGGGACAGGGGTCCAAGAGACCCAGTACTTC
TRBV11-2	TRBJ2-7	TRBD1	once	CASSLTGTEFFEQYF	TGTGCCAGCAGCTTAACCGGGACAGAGTTCTTCGAGCAGTACTTC
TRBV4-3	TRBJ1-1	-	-	CASSQGPGGNEKAFF	TGCGCCAGCAGCCAAGGGCCGGGAGGAAATGAAAAAGCTTTCTTT
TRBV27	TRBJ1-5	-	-	CASSLSRTPGGAFNQPQHF	TGTGCCAGCAGTTTGTCCAGAACCCCGGGAGGGGCTTTTAATCAGCCCCAGCATTTT
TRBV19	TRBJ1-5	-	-	CASSIGAISNQPQHF	TGTGCCAGTAGTATAGGGGCGATTAGCAATCAGCCCCAGCATTTT
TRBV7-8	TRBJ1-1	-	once	CASSFGRTPEAFF	TGTGCCAGCAGCTTTGGCAGGACTCCTGAAGCTTTCTTT
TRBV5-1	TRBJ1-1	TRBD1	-	CASSLASGQGAEAFF	TGCGCCAGCAGCTTGGCCTCAGGTCAGGGGGCTGAAGCTTTCTTT
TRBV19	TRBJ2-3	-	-	CASSIGSRPGTQDTQYF	TGTGCCAGTAGTATAGGTAGTAGGCCGGGAACGCAGGATACGCAGTATTTT
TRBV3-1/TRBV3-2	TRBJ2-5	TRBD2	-	CASSQEGFRGGIRETQYF	TGTGCCAGCAGCCAAGAAGGGTTCCGCGGGGGGATTCGGGAGACCCAGTACTTC
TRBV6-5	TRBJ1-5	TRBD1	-	CASSMTGGLHQPQHF	TGTGCCAGCAGCATGACAGGGGGTCTCCATCAGCCCCAGCATTTT
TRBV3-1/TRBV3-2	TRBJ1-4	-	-	CASSRGGTLEKLFF	TGTGCCAGCAGCCGCGGGGGGACACTTGAAAAACTGTTTTTT
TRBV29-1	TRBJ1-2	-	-	CSVSPPLTVNYGYTF	TGCAGCGTTAGCCCCCCTTTGACAGTCAACTATGGCTACACCTTC
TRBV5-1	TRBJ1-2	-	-	CASSLRLSGVGGYTF	TGCGCCAGCAGCCTCCGACTTTCGGGGGTGGGGGGCTACACCTTC
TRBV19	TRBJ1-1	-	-	CASSMQGDTEAFF	TGTGCCAGTAGTATGCAAGGGGACACTGAAGCTTTCTTT
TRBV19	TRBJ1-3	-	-	CASKRDSGNTIYF	TGTGCCAGTAAGAGGGACTCTGGAAACACCATATATTTT
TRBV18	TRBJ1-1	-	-	CASSPLFTGSPHTEAFF	TGTGCCAGCTCACCACTTTTCACAGGGAGTCCTCACACTGAAGCTTTCTTT
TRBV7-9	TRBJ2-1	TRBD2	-	CASSPLASGNYNEQFF	TGTGCCAGCAGCCCCTTAGCTAGCGGGAACTACAATGAGCAGTTCTTC
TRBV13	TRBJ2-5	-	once	CASSLGSRRYQETQYF	TGTGCCAGCAGCTTAGGCTCGCGCCGGTACCAAGAGACCCAGTACTTC
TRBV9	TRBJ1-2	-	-	CASSPGSLGNYGYTF	TGTGCCAGCAGCCCCGGTAGTCTAGGTAACTATGGCTACACCTTC
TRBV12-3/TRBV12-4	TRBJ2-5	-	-	CASSFAQGETQYF	TGTGCCAGCAGTTTCGCTCAGGGAGAGACCCAGTACTTC
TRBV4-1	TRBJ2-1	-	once	CASSQDWLAPNEQFF	TGCGCCAGCAGCCAAGATTGGCTAGCTCCCAATGAGCAGTTCTTC
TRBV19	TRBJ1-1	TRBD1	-	CASKHNRGPAEAFF	TGTGCCAGTAAACATAACAGGGGGCCCGCTGAAGCTTTCTTT
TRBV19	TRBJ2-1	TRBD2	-	CASSMRTSGGDGYNEQFF	TGTGCCAGTAGTATGCGAACTAGCGGGGGGGATGGCTACAATGAGCAGTTCTTC
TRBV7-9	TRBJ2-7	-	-	CASSLYRSSIYEQYF	TGTGCCAGCAGCTTGTACAGGAGCTCTATCTACGAGCAGTACTTC
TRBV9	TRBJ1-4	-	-	CASSVAVGGEKLFF	TGTGCCAGCAGCGTAGCGGTCGGGGGAGAAAAACTGTTTTTT
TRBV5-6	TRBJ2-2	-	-	CASSPTSPGELFF	TGTGCCAGCAGCCCCACTAGTCCCGGGGAGCTGTTTTTT
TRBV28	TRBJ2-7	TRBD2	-	CASSLWASGVYEQYF	TGTGCCAGCAGTTTATGGGCTAGCGGGGTTTACGAGCAGTACTTC
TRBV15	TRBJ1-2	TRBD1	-	CATSRAGTVGGYGYTF	TGTGCCACCAGCAGAGCTGGGACAGTGGGGGGTTATGGCTACACCTTC
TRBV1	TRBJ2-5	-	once	CTSSQDEGSDLCTKTQYF	TGCACCAGCAGCCAAGATGAGGGTAGCGACCTATGTACAAAGACCCAGTACTTC
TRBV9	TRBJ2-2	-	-	CASSASPTWRDTGELFF	TGTGCCAGCAGCGCCTCCCCGACATGGAGGGACACCGGGGAGCTGTTTTTT